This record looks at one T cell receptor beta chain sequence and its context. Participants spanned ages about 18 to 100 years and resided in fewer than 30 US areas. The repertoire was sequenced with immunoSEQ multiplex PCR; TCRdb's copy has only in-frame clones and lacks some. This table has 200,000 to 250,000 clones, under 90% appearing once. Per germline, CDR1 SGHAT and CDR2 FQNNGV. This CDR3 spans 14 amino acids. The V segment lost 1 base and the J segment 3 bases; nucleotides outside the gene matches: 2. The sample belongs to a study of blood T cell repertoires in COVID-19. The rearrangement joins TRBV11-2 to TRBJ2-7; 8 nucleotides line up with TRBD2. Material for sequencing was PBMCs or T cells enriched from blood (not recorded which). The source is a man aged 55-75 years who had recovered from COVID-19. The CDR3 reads CASSLAGGVYEQYF. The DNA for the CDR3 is TGTGCCAGCAGCTTAGCCGGGGGGGTCTACGAGCAGTACTTC.